The sequence of this T cell receptor (beta chain) was determined in a study of patients and donors after allogeneic stem cell transplantation. V was pared by 3 bases and J by 2 bases, with 2 bases of the junction left unmatched. Germline loops: CDR1 SGHTA, CDR2 FQGTGA. The CDR3 covers 14 residues. TCRdb reprocessed the RT-PCR reads with MiXCR, giving one entry per CDR3 protein. The table records 2,000 to 3,000 distinct CDR3 sequences, roughly 15% of them present only once. The TCR comes from a human donor who was either an allogeneic HSCT recipient or a stem cell or donor lymphocyte infusion donor (not recorded which). It is not recorded whose cells these are; they may come from a transplant donor. The chain joins TRBV7-3 to TRBJ2-3, with 7 nucleotides matching TRBD2. The sample comprised blood, either unsorted or a sorted T cell fraction (not recorded which). The CDR3 reads CASSLGTTTDTQYF. CDR3 sequence (DNA): TGTGCCAGCAGCTTGGGGACTACCACAGATACGCAGTATTTT.